Only a few counts were recorded for the clone carrying this T cell receptor (beta chain). The antigen is not known. This entry comes from a study of T-cell memory formation after mild COVID-19. Study-level results: Clones that contracted from day 15 to 85 were balanced CD4/CD8, while later expanders leaned CD4+.

Trimming pared 0 bases from V and 5 bases from J, leaving 6 bases between. CDR1 SGHDT and CDR2 YYEEEE come from the germline V gene. The CDR3 consists of 13 residues. From the 5' RACE reads, TCRdb called clonotypes with MiXCR, one entry per CDR3 protein. This sample has 450,000 or so distinct CDR3 sequences, with about 23% found just once. The rearrangement links TRBV5-6 to TRBJ2-4; D is undetermined. The sequencing sample was made of PBMCs or a T cell subset sorted from them (not recorded which). The receptor comes from an adult woman who had mild COVID-19 (a few samples of this study predate the infection). Cell type and time point are not known. The CDR3 nucleotides are TGTGCCAGCAGCTTGGAGGCAGAAAACATTCAGTACTTC. This encodes CASSLEAENIQYF. Together with reference TRBV5-6 and TRBJ2-4, the CDR3 gives the full variable domain: DAGVTQSPTHLIKTRGQQVTLRCSPKSGHDTVSWYQQALGQGPQFIFQYYEEEERQRGNFPDRFSGHQFPNYSSELNVNALLLGDSALYLCASSLEAENIQYFGAGTRLSVL.